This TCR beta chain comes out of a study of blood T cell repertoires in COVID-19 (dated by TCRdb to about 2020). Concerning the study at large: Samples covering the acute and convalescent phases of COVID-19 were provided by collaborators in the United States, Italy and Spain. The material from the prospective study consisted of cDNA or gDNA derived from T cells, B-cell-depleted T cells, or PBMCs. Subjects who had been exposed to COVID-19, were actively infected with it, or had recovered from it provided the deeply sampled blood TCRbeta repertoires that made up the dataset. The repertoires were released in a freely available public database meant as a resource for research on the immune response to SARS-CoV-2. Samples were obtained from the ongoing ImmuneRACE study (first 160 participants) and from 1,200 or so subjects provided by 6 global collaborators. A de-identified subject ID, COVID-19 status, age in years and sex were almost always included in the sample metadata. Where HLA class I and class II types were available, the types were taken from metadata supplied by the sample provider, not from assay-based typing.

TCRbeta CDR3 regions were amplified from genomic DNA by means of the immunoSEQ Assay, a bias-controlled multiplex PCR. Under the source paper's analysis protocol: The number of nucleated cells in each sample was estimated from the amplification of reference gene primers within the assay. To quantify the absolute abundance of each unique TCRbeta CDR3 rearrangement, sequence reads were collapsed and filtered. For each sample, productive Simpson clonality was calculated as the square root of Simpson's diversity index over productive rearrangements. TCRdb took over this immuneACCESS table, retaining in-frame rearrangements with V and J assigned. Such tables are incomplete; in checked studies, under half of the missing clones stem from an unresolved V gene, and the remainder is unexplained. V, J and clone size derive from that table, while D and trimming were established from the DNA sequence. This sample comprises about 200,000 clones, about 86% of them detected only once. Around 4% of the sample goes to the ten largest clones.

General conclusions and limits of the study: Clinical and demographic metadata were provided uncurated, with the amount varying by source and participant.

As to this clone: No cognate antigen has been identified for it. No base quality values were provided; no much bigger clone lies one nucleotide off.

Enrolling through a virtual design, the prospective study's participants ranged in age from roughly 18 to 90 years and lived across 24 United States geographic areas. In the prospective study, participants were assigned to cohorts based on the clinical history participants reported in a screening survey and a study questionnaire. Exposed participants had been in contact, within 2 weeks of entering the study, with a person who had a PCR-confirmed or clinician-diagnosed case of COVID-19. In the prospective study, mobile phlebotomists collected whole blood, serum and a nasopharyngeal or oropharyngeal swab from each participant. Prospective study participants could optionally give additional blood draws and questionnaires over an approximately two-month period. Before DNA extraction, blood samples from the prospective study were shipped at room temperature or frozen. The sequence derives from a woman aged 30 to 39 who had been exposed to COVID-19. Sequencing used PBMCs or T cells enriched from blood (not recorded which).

CDR3 reads: CASSLDRYMNTEAFF. The nucleotides read TGTGCCAGCAGCTTGGACAGATACATGAACACTGAAGCTTTCTTT. Rearrangement joined TRBV5-4 to TRBJ1-1, with the D gene not confidently named. From the germline V gene (reference sequence), CDR1 is SGHNT and CDR2 is YYREEE. Between the V and J ends, shortened by 0 bases and 0 bases respectively, the junction contains 9 bases. Counted from cysteine to phenylalanine, this CDR3 has 15 amino acids. Of all the DNA, just the CDR3 is kept, 45 bases in frame from base 1.